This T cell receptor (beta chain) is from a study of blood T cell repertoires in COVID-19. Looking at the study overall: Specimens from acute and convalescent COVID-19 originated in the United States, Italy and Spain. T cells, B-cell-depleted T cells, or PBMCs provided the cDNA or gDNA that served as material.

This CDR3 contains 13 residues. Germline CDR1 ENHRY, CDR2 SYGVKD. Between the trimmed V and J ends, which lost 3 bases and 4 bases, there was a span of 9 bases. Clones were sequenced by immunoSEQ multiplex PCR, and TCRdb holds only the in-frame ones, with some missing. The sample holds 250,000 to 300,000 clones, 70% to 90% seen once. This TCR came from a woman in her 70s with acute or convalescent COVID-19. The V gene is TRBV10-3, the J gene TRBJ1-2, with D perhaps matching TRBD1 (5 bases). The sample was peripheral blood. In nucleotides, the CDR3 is TGTGCCATCAGTGATCAGGGTGCCTATGGCTACACCTTC. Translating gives CAISDQGAYGYTF.